This T cell receptor (beta chain) was sequenced for a study of monozygotic twins with inflammatory bowel disease. Eight cDNA synthesis reactions were run for every sample. TCRdb processed the 5' RACE reads again and assigns one entry to each CDR3 protein, with no DNA. Its clone listing holds about 420,000 distinct CDR3 sequences. CDR1 and CDR2 (germline): MNHEY, SMNVEV (reference sequence). The CDR3 is made up of 16 amino acids. Blood, 2 to 2.5 ml, was drawn per donor. The chain employs TRBV27 and TRBJ1-5. Sequenced material: blood. The TCR comes from a human donor with ulcerative colitis or Crohn's disease, or a healthy co-twin of an affected twin (not recorded which). The CDR3 region is CASSLRGFGGNQPQHF.